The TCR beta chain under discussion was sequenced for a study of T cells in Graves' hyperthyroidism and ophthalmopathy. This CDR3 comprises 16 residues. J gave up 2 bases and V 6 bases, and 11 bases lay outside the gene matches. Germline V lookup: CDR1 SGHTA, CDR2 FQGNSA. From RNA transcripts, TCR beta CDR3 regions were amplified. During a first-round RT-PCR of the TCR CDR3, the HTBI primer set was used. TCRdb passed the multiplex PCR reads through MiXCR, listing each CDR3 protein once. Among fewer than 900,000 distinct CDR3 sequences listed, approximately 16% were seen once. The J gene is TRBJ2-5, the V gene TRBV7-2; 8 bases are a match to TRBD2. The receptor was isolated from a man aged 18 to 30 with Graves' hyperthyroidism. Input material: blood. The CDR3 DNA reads TGTGCCAGCAGATCACCGGGCGGGGGGAATCAAGAGACCCAGTACTTC. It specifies CASRSPGGGNQETQYF.